The rows below give T cell receptor beta chains drawn from one sample of a study of blood T cell repertoires in COVID-19. TCRdb's table, derived via immunoSEQ multiplex PCR, lists solely in-frame clones and lacks some. The table includes around 95,000 clones, about 90% detected once. Input material: peripheral blood. Receptors were obtained from a man younger than 45 in a cohort sampled during active COVID-19. Both conserved end residues are part of each CDR3. Fields, in order: V gene, clone size, J gene, D gene, CDR3 DNA, CDR3 protein. The D gene is left open where the match is weak. Expanded clones get a size class; other rows say once, few or many, or leave the size out.

TRBV19,.,TRBJ1-5,TRBD1,TGTGCCAGTAGTAGCGGACAGGCGGGCTATAGCAATCAGCCCCAGCATTTT,CASSSGQAGYSNQPQHF
TRBV30,.,TRBJ2-1,.,TGTGCCTGGAGTCTCGAGGGCAATGAGCAGTTCTTC,CAWSLEGNEQFF
TRBV29-1,.,TRBJ1-1,.,TGCAGCGTTGAGTCGCGGGCAATGAACACTGAAGCTTTCTTT,CSVESRAMNTEAFF
TRBV4-2,once,TRBJ2-5,TRBD1,TGTGCCAGCAGCCAAGAGGGACAGGGAGGACCATGGTACCAAGAGACCCAGTACTTC,CASSQEGQGGPWYQETQYF
TRBV19,once,TRBJ2-7,.,TGTGCCAGTTCCAGAAACAACTACGAGCAGTACTTC,CASSRNNYEQYF
TRBV5-6,.,TRBJ1-3,.,TGTGCCAGCAGCTGGACTGAGAGCTCTGGAAACACCATATATTTT,CASSWTESSGNTIYF
TRBV11-2,.,TRBJ2-3,TRBD2,TGTGCCAGCAGCTTAGTGCGACTAGCGGGGGTATCAGATACGCAGTATTTT,CASSLVRLAGVSDTQYF
TRBV7-2,.,TRBJ2-7,TRBD1,TGTGCCAGCAGCTTCACCGGGACAGCCTACGAGCAGTACTTC,CASSFTGTAYEQYF
TRBV28,.,TRBJ1-2,.,TGTGCCAGCAGTTTATCCCAGGGAGGAGGTGGTTACACCTTC,CASSLSQGGGGYTF
TRBV6-5,.,TRBJ2-2,.,TGTGCCAGCAGCCCGGGACTTTTTAACACCGGGGAGCTGTTTTTT,CASSPGLFNTGELFF
TRBV3-1/TRBV3-2,.,TRBJ1-1,TRBD1,TGTGCCAGCAGCCCAAACACGGGACAGATGGGGACTGAAGCTTTCTTT,CASSPNTGQMGTEAFF
TRBV19,.,TRBJ1-2,TRBD1,TGTGCCAGTACCCCAGGGACAGGGAAAAACTATGGCTACACCTTC,CASTPGTGKNYGYTF
TRBV7-2,.,TRBJ1-1,.,TGTGCCAGCAGCTTACGTGAGGGCACTGAAGCTTTCTTT,CASSLREGTEAFF
TRBV25-1,.,TRBJ2-3,TRBD2,TGTGCCAGCAGTGAAGGCGGGGGGGACACAGATACGCAGTATTTT,CASSEGGGDTDTQYF
TRBV5-5,.,TRBJ1-6,.,TGCGCCCGCAGCTCGCCGGGGGGGCGGGCTAGATCACCCCTCCACTTT,CARSSPGGRARSPLHF
TRBV11-2,once,TRBJ2-7,TRBD2,TGTGCCAGCAGCTTAGGGAGGGCGGGACTAAGACCCCACGAGCAGTACTTC,CASSLGRAGLRPHEQYF
TRBV21-1,.,TRBJ2-1,.,TGTGCCAGCAGCAGAGGGACAGGGGGTAGGAGCTCCTACAATGAGCAGTTCTTC,CASSRGTGGRSSYNEQFF
TRBV18,.,TRBJ1-1,.,TGTGCCAGCTCACCACCTCAGGGCACTGAAGCTTTCTTT,CASSPPQGTEAFF
TRBV3-1/TRBV3-2,.,TRBJ1-1,TRBD1,TGTGCCAGCAGCCACCCGACAGGGCGGCGGAGTGAAGCTTTCTTT,CASSHPTGRRSEAFF
TRBV5-6,.,TRBJ2-7,.,TGTGCCAGCAGCTTGGGTCTCCGGGTCTACGAGCAGTACTTC,CASSLGLRVYEQYF
TRBV5-1,.,TRBJ2-5,TRBD1,TGCGCCAGCAGCTTGGCGCCGGGACAGGGTCAGGAGACCCAGTACTTC,CASSLAPGQGQETQYF
TRBV6-6,few,TRBJ2-7,.,TGTGCCAGCAGTTACTCGAGGGGTGCAGGGGAAGGGGAGCAGTACTTC,CASSYSRGAGEGEQYF
TRBV7-8,.,TRBJ2-7,TRBD1,TGTGCCAGCAGCTTAGAAGGACAGGGGATAATTTCCTACGAGCAGTACTTC,CASSLEGQGIISYEQYF
TRBV9,.,TRBJ2-5,TRBD1,TGTGCCAGCAGCGTGACAGGGTTTATGGAGACCCAGTACTTC,CASSVTGFMETQYF
TRBV6-2/TRBV6-3,.,TRBJ1-2,.,TGTGCCAGCAGTTACGGTTCGAGGCCCTACACCTTC,CASSYGSRPYTF
TRBV12-3/TRBV12-4,.,TRBJ1-2,TRBD1,TGTGCCAGCAGTCCTGGGACAGGGTTTGGCTACACCTTC,CASSPGTGFGYTF
TRBV5-4,.,TRBJ2-4,TRBD1,TGTGCCAGCAGCCTAGGACAGGGGAAGGGGAACATTCAGTACTTC,CASSLGQGKGNIQYF
TRBV11-2,.,TRBJ1-1,.,TGTGCCAGCAGCCCCCGCGGGGGAGCTTTCTTT,CASSPRGGAFF
TRBV19,.,TRBJ1-1,.,TGTGCCAGTAGTAAAACCGGAGACACTGAAGCTTTCTTT,CASSKTGDTEAFF
TRBV4-3,.,TRBJ1-1,.,TGCGCCAGCAGCCAGGACAGAATGAACACTGAAGCTTTCTTT,CASSQDRMNTEAFF
TRBV7-2,once,TRBJ1-6,.,TGTGCCAGCAGCTTAGCCCGCGGGCCCCTCCACTTT,CASSLARGPLHF
TRBV30,once,TRBJ1-6,.,TGTGCCTGGAGGGGCAGCTCCTATAATTCACCCCTCCACTTT,CAWRGSSYNSPLHF
TRBV7-2,.,TRBJ1-1,.,TGTGCCAGCAGCTTTTCCGTCAGGGGAACCCTGAACACTGAAGCTTTCTTT,CASSFSVRGTLNTEAFF
TRBV29-1,.,TRBJ2-1,.,TGCAGCACCGGGTCATCGGGGGACTACAATGAGCAGTTCTTC,CSTGSSGDYNEQFF
TRBV7-6,.,TRBJ2-7,.,TGTGCCAGCAGCTTAGCGCAGGGCCGGACCTACGAGCAGTACTTC,CASSLAQGRTYEQYF
TRBV10-3,.,TRBJ1-1,TRBD1,TGTGCCACCGGACAGGGGCCCACTGAAGCTTTCTTT,CATGQGPTEAFF
TRBV6-2/TRBV6-3,.,TRBJ1-2,TRBD1,TGTGCCAGCAGTTGCCCTCCGGGACAGGGGACCGACTGCTATGGCTACACCTTC,CASSCPPGQGTDCYGYTF
TRBV7-9,.,TRBJ2-1,.,TGTGCCAGCAGCTTATCAGGGAATGAGCAGTTCTTC,CASSLSGNEQFF
TRBV18,.,TRBJ2-1,.,TGTGCCAGCTCACCTACCGTAAACCTCCGGGGAGTTGATGAGCAGTTCTTC,CASSPTVNLRGVDEQFF
TRBV7-8,few,TRBJ2-3,TRBD2,TGTGCCAGCAGCTGGCGATGGCAACTAGCGTCTGACACAGATACGCAGTATTTT,CASSWRWQLASDTDTQYF
TRBV6-6,few,TRBJ1-6,.,TGTGCCAGCAGTCTATCTCCAGGGGCGAGGAATAATTCACCCCTCCACTTT,CASSLSPGARNNSPLHF
TRBV5-5,.,TRBJ1-1,.,TGTGCCAGCAGCTTCCCGGGGGTGGGCACTGAAGCTTTCTTT,CASSFPGVGTEAFF
TRBV4-1,.,TRBJ2-3,.,TGCGCCAGCAGCCAAGGGCAGAATACGCAGTATTTT,CASSQGQNTQYF
TRBV7-2,.,TRBJ2-5,.,TGTGCCAGCAGCTTTCGTAGGGGGGGCGTGGAGACCCAGTACTTC,CASSFRRGGVETQYF
TRBV5-8,.,TRBJ2-3,.,TGTGCCAGCAGCACGGACACCAAATTCACAGATACGCAGTATTTT,CASSTDTKFTDTQYF
TRBV6-5,.,TRBJ1-1,TRBD1,TGTGCCAGCAGTTACTCGCCGACAGGGGATAGGGCTGAAGCTTTCTTT,CASSYSPTGDRAEAFF
TRBV5-5,.,TRBJ2-3,.,TGTGCCAGCAGCATCAGGGGCTTGGAGGCCACATTGCAGTATTTT,CASSIRGLEATLQYF
TRBV7-3,.,TRBJ2-7,TRBD2,TGTGCCAGCAGCGTTAGCGGGGGGCCAACCTACGAGCAGTACTTC,CASSVSGGPTYEQYF